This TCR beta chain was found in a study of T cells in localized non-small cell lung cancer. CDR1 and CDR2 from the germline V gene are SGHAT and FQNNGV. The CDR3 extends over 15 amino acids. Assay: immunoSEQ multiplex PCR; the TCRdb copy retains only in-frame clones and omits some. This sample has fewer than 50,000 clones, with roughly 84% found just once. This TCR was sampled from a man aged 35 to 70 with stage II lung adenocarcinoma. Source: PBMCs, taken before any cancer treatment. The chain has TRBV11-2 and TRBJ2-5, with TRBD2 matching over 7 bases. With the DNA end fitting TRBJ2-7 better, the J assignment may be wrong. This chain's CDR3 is CASSSPERGDYEQYF. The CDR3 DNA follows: TGTGCCAGCAGCTCCCCGGAACGGGGGGACTACGAGCAGTACTTC.